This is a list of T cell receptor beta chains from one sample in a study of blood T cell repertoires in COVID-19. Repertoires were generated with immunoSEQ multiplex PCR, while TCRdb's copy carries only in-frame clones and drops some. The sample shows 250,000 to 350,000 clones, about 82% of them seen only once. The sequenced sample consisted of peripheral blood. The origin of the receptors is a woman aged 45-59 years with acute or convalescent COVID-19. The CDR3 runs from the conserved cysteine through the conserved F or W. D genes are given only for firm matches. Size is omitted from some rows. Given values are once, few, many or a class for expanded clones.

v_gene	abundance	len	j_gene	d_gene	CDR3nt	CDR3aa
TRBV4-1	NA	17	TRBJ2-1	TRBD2	TGCGCCAGCAGCCAAGAACCCATAGCGGGAGGCTACAATGAGCAGTTCTTC	CASSQEPIAGGYNEQFF
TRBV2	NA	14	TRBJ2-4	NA	TGTGCCAGCAGTGACTACCTAGCCAAAAACATTCAGTACTTC	CASSDYLAKNIQYF
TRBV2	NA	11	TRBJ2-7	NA	TGTGCCAGCAGTGACGAGGATCAGCAGTACTTC	CASSDEDQQYF
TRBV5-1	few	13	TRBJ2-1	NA	TGCGCCAGCAGCACACAGGGCGGGTATGAGCAGTTCTTC	CASSTQGGYEQFF
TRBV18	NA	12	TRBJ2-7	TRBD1	TGTGCCAGCTCACCGGACAGGGACGAGCAGTACTTC	CASSPDRDEQYF
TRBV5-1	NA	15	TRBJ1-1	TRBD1	TGCGCCAGCAGCTTGGAGCCAGGGGGGCAAACTGAAGCTTTCTTT	CASSLEPGGQTEAFF
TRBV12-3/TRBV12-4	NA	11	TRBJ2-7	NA	TGTGCCAGCAGCTACTCGGGGGAGCAGTACTTC	CASSYSGEQYF
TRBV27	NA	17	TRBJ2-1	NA	TGTGCCAGCAGTTTATCTCCGGCTAGCGACGCGTACAATGAGCAGTTCTTC	CASSLSPASDAYNEQFF
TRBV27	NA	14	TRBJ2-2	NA	TGTGCCAGCAGTTTAAACTGGAACACCGGGGAGCTGTTTTTT	CASSLNWNTGELFF
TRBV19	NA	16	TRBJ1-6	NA	TGTGCCAGTAGTACGAGGGATAGAAGTTATAATTCACCCCTCCACTTT	CASSTRDRSYNSPLHF
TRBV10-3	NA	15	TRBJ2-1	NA	TGTGCCATCAGTGACCAGGGTGGACGAACCAATGAGCAGTTCTTC	CAISDQGGRTNEQFF